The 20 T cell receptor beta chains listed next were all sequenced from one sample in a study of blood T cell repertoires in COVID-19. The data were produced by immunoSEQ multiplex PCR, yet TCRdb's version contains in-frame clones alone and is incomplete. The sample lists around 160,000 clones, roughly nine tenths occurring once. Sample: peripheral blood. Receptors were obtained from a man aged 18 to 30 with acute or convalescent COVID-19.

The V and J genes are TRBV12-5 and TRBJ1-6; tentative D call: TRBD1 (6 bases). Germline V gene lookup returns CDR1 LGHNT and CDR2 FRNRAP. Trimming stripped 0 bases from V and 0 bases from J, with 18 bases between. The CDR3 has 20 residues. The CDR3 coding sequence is TGTGCTAGTGGTTTGGTACAGGGCAGGCCCCTGGGCTCCTATAATTCACCCCTCCACTTT. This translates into CASGLVQGRPLGSYNSPLHF.

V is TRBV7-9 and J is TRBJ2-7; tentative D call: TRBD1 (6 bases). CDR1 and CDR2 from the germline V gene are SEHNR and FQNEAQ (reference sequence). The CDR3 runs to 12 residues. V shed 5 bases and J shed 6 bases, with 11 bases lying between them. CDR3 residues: CASSATGPEQYV. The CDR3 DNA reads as TGTGCCAGCAGCGCAACAGGGCCCGAGCAGTACGTC.

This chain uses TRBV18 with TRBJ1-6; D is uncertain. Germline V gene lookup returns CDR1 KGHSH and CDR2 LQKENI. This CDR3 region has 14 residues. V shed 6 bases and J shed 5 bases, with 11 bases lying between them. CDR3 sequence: CASSPDSNNSPLHF. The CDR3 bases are TGTGCCAGCTCCCCGGACTCTAATAATTCACCCCTCCACTTT.

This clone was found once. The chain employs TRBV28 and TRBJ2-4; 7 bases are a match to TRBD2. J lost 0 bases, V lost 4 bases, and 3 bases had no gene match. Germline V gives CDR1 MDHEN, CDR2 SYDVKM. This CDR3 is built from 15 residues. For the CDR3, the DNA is TGTGCCAGCAGTTCGGGGGGTCTAGCCAAAAACATTCAGTACTTC. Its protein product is CASSSGGLAKNIQYF.

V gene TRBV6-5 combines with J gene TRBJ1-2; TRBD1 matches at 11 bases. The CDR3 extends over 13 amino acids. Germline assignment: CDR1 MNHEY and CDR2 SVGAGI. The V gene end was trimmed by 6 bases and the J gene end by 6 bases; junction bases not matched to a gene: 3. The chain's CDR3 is CASSRDRGNGYTF. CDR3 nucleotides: TGTGCCAGCAGCAGGGACAGGGGGAATGGCTACACCTTC.

The CDR3 bases are TGTGCCAGCAGTTCACCGGGTCTTTATAGCAATCAGCCCCAGCATTTT. Its translation: CASSSPGLYSNQPQHF. The rearrangement uses TRBV28 and TRBJ1-5; no clear D. V shed 4 bases and J shed 0 bases, with 13 bases lying between them. The germline V gene has CDR1 MDHEN and CDR2 SYDVKM. The CDR3 runs 16 residues.

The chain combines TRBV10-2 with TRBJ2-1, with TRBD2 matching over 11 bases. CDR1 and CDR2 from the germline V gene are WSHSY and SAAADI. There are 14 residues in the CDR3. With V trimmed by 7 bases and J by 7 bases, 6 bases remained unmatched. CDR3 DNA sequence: TGCGCCAGCATAAATAGCGGGGGGGGTAATGAGCAGTTCTTC. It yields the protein CASINSGGGNEQFF.

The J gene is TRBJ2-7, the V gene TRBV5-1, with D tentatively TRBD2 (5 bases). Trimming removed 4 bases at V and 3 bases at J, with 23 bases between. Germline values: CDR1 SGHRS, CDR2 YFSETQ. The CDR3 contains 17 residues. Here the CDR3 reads CASSLATGGQSYYEQYF. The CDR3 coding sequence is TGCGCCAGCAGCCTGGCTACCGGAGGCCAGTCATACTACGAGCAGTACTTC.

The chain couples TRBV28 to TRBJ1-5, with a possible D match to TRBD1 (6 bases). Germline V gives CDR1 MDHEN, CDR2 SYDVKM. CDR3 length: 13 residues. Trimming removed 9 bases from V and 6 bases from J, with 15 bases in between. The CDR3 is CASRTVIGQPQHF. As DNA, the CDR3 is TGTGCCAGTAGGACAGTTATAGGTCAGCCCCAGCATTTT.

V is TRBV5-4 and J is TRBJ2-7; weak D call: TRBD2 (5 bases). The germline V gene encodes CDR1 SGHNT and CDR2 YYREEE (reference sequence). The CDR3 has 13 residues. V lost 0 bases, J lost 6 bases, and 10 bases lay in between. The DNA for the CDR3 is TGTGCCAGCAGCTTGGACGGACTGGGCGAGCAGTACTTC. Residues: CASSLDGLGEQYF.

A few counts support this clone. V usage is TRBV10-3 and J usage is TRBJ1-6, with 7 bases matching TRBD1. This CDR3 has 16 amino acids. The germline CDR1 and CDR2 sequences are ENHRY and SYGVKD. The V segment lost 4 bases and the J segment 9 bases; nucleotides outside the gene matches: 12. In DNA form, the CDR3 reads TGTGCCATCAGTGCCCGAGAGGGGACAGCTATTTCACCCCTCCACTTT. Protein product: CAISAREGTAISPLHF.

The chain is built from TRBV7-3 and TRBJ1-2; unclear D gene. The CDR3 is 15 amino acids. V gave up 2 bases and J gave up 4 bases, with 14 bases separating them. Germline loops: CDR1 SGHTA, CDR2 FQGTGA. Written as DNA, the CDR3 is TGTGCCAGCAGCTTACAGGCAGGAACCAGCTATGGCTACACCTTC. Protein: CASSLQAGTSYGYTF.

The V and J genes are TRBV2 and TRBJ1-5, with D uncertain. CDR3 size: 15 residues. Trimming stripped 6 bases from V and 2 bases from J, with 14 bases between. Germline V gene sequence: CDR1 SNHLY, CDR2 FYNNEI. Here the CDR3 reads CASRTGSLGNQPQHF. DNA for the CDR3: TGTGCCAGCAGGACCGGGTCGCTGGGCAATCAGCCCCAGCATTTT. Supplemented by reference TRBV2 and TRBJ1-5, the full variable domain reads EPEVTQTPSHQVTQMGQEVILRCVPISNHLYFYWYRQILGQKVEFLVSFYNNEISEKSEIFDDQFSVERPDGSNFTLKIRSTKLEDSAMYFCASRTGSLGNQPQHFGDGTRLSIL.

The DNA for the CDR3 is TGTGCCAGCAGCTTAGCCGGGACAGGGTTTAACTATGGCTACACCTTC. The encoded protein is CASSLAGTGFNYGYTF. This chain links TRBV7-8 with TRBJ1-2, with TRBD1 matching 9 bases. The germline gives CDR1 SGHVS, CDR2 FQNEAQ. There are 16 residues in the CDR3. J lost 1 base, V lost 0 bases, and 3 bases had no gene match.

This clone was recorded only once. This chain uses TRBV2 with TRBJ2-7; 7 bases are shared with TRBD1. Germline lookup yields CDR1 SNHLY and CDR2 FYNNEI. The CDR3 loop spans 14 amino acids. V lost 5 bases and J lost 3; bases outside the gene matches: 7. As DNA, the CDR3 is TGTGCCAGCAGTACCGGGACAGAGGTCTACGAGCAGTACTTC. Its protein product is CASSTGTEVYEQYF. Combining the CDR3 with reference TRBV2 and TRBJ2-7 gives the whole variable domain EPEVTQTPSHQVTQMGQEVILRCVPISNHLYFYWYRQILGQKVEFLVSFYNNEISEKSEIFDDQFSVERPDGSNFTLKIRSTKLEDSAMYFCASSTGTEVYEQYFGPGTRLTVT.

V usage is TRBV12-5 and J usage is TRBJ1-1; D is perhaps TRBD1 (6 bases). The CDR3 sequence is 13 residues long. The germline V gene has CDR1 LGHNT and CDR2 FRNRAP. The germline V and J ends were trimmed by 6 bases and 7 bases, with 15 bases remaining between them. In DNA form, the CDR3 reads TGTGCTAGTGGCCGAGCCGGGACACTTGAAGCTTTCTTT. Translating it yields CASGRAGTLEAFF.

In DNA form, the CDR3 reads TGTGCCAGCAGTTTGGACAGGGGTCTTGAAAAACTGTTTTTT. This sequence encodes CASSLDRGLEKLFF. The chain recombines TRBV6-5 with TRBJ1-4, with TRBD1 matching 9 bases. Trimming removed 4 bases from V and 7 bases from J; junction bases left unmatched: 4. The length of the CDR3 is 14 residues. Per germline, CDR1 MNHEY and CDR2 SVGAGI.

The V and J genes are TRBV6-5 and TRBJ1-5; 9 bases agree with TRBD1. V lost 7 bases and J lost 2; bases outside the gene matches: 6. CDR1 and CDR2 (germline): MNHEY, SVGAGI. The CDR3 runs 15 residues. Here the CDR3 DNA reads TGTGCCAGCACCGAGGACAGGGGTGGCAATCAGCCCCAGCATTTT. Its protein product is CASTEDRGGNQPQHF.

The CDR3 reads CAISEGGSHTEAFF. CDR3 in DNA: TGTGCCATCAGTGAGGGAGGCAGTCACACTGAAGCTTTCTTT. This chain links TRBV10-3 with TRBJ1-1; D is ambiguous. The CDR3 extends over 14 amino acids. V lost 2 bases to trimming and J lost 3 bases, with 10 bases between them. CDR1 is ENHRY and CDR2 is SYGVKD in the germline V gene.

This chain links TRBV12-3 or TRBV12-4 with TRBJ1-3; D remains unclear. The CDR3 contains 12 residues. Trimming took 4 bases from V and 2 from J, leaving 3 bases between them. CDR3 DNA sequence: TGTGCCAGCAGTTCGGCTGGAAACACCATATATTTT. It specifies CASSSAGNTIYF.